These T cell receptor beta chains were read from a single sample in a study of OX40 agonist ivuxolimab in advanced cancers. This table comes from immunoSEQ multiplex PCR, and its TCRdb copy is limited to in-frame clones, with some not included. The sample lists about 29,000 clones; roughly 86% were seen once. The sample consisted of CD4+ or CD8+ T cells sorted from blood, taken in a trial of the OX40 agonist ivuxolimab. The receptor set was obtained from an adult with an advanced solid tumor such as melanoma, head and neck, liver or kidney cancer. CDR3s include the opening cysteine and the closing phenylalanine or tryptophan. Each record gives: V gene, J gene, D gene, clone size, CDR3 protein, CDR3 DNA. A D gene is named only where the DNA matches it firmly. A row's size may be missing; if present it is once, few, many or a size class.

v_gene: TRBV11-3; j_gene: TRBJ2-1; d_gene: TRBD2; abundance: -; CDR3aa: CASSSFTTSGNDEQFF; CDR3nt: TGTGCCAGCAGCTCATTCACGACTAGCGGGAATGATGAGCAGTTCTTC
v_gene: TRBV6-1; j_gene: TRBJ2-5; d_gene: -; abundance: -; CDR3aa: CASSAVGAVQETQYF; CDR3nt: TGTGCCAGCAGCGCGGTGGGAGCGGTTCAAGAGACCCAGTACTTC
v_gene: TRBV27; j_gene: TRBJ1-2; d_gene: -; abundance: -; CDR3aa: CASSLWAGNYGYTF; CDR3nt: TGTGCCAGCAGTTTATGGGCGGGAAACTATGGCTACACCTTC
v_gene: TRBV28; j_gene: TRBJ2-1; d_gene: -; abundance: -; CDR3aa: CASSFIGVDEQFF; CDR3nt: TGTGCCAGCAGTTTTATAGGCGTCGATGAGCAGTTCTTC
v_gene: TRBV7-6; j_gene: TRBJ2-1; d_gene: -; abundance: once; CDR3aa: CASSLVGQVKDEQFF; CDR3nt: TGTGCCAGCAGCTTAGTCGGGCAGGTGAAGGATGAGCAGTTCTTC
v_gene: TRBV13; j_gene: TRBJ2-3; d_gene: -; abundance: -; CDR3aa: CASSPKADGTGSTDTQYF; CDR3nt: TGTGCCAGCAGCCCGAAGGCCGACGGGACCGGTAGCACAGATACGCAGTATTTT
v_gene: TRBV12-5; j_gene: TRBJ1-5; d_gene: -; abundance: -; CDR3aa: CASGANSYSNQPQHF; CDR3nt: TGTGCTAGTGGGGCCAACAGCTATAGCAATCAGCCCCAGCATTTT
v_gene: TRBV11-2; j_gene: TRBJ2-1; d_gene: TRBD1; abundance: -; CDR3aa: CASSLVYGTGGSYNEQFF; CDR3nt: TGTGCCAGCAGCTTAGTCTACGGGACAGGGGGCTCCTACAATGAGCAGTTCTTC
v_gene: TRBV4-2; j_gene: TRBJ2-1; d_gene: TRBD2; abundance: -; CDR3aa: CASSQDGTSGTNEQFF; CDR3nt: TGTGCCAGCAGCCAAGATGGGACTAGCGGGACCAATGAGCAGTTCTTC
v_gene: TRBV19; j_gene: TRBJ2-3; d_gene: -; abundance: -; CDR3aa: CASGLTDTQYF; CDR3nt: TGTGCCAGTGGGTTAACAGATACGCAGTATTTT
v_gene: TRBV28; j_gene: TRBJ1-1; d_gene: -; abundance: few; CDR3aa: CASSFVMNTEAFF; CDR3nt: TGTGCCAGCAGTTTCGTTATGAACACTGAAGCTTTCTTT
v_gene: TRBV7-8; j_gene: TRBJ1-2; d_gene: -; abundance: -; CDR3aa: CASSLGGHVDGYTF; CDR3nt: TGTGCCAGCAGCTTAGGGGGGCACGTGGATGGCTACACCTTC
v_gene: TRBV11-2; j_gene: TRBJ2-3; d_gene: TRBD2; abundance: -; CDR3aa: CASSLGNSGSRLTDTQYF; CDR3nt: TGTGCCAGCAGCTTAGGGAATAGCGGGAGTCGTCTCACAGATACGCAGTATTTT
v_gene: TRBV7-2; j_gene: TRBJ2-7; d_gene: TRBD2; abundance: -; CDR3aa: CASSTPLAGAAYEQYF; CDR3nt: TGTGCCAGCAGCACCCCCCTAGCGGGAGCCGCCTACGAGCAGTACTTC
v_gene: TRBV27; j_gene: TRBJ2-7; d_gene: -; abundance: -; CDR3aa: CASSFGGSSYEQYF; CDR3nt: TGTGCCAGCAGTTTTGGGGGCAGTTCCTACGAGCAGTACTTC
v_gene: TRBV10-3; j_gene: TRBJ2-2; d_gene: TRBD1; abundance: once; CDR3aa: CAISEPDRGSETGELFF; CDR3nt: TGTGCCATCAGTGAGCCCGACAGGGGTTCGGAGACCGGGGAGCTGTTTTTT
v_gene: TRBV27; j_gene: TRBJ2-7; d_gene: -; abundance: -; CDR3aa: CASSLTAGFEQYF; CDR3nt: TGTGCCAGCAGTTTAACGGCAGGGTTCGAGCAGTACTTC
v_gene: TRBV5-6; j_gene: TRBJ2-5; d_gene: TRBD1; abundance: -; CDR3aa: CASSLGSGGKGETQYF; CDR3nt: TGTGCCAGCAGCTTGGGGTCAGGGGGTAAGGGAGAGACCCAGTACTTC
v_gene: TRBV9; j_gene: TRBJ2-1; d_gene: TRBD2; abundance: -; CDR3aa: CASSPRTSGTGNEQFF; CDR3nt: TGTGCCAGCAGCCCCCGGACTAGCGGGACAGGCAATGAGCAGTTCTTC
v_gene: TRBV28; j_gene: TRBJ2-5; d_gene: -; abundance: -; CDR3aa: CASIPQGGREQETQYF; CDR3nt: TGTGCCAGCATTCCACAGGGGGGGCGGGAGCAAGAGACCCAGTACTTC
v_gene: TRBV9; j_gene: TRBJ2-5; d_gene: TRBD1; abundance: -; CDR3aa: CASSVSTGDGETQYF; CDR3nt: TGTGCCAGCAGCGTAAGTACAGGGGACGGAGAGACCCAGTACTTC
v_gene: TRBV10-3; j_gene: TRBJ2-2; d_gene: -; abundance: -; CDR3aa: CAISENPEAGELFF; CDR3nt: TGTGCCATCAGTGAGAATCCTGAGGCCGGGGAGCTGTTTTTT
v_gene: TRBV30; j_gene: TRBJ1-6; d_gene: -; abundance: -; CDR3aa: CAWSVLAGTYSPLHF; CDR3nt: TGTGCCTGGAGTGTACTCGCGGGAACCTATTCACCCCTCCACTTT
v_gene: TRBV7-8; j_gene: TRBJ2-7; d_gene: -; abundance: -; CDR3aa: CASSMGQLKGYEQYF; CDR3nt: TGTGCCAGCAGCATGGGACAACTTAAGGGCTACGAGCAGTACTTC
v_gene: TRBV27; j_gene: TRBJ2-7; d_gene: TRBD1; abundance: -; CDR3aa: CASSLAGTGSYEQYF; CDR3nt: TGTGCCAGCAGTTTGGCAGGGACAGGCTCCTACGAGCAGTACTTC
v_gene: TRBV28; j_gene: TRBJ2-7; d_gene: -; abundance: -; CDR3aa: CASSYPPRDNNYEQYF; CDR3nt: TGTGCCAGCAGTTATCCCCCACGGGACAACAACTACGAGCAGTACTTC
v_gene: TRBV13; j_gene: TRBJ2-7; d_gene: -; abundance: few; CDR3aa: CASGLGHTYEQYF; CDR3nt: TGTGCCAGCGGGTTGGGACACACCTACGAGCAGTACTTC
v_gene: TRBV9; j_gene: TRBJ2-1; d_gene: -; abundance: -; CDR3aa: CASSVRSLDEQFF; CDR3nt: TGTGCCAGCAGCGTCCGTAGTCTCGATGAGCAGTTCTTC
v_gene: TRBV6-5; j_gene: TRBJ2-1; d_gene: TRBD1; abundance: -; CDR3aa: CASSRRDRGGNEQFF; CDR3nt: TGTGCCAGCAGCCGACGGGACAGGGGGGGGAATGAGCAGTTCTTC
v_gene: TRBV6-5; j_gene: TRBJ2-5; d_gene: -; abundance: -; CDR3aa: CASSYSGQDGETQYF; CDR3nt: TGTGCCAGCAGTTACTCGGGCCAAGACGGAGAGACCCAGTACTTC
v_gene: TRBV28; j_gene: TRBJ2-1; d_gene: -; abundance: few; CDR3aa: CASSFGGINNEQFF; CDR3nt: TGTGCCAGCAGTTTCGGCGGGATAAACAATGAGCAGTTCTTC
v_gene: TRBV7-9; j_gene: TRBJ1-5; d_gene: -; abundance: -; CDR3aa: CASSSDQPQHF; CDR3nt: TGTGCCAGCAGCTCTGATCAGCCCCAGCATTTT
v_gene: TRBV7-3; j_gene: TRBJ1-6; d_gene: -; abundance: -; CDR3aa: CASSLAGVGSPLHF; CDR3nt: TGTGCCAGCAGCTTAGCAGGGGTGGGTTCACCCCTCCACTTT
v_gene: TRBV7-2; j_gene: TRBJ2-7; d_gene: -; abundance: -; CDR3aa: CASSSNFEQYF; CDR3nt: TGTGCCAGCAGTTCTAATTTCGAGCAGTACTTC
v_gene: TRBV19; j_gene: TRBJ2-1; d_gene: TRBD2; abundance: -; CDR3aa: CASMTGGLLNEQFF; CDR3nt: TGTGCCAGTATGACGGGGGGGCTCTTAAATGAGCAGTTCTTC